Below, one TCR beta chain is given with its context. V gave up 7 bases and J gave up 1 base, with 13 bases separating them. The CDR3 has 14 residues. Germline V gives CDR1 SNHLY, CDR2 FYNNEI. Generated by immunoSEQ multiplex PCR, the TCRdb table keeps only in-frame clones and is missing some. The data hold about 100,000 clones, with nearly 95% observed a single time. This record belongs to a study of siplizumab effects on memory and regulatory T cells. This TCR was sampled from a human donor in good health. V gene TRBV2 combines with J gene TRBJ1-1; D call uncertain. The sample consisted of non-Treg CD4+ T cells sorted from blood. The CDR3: CASTWGDKNTEAFF. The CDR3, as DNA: TGTGCCAGCACTTGGGGTGACAAGAACACTGAAGCTTTCTTT.